What follows describes a single T cell receptor beta chain. In the PCR, 60 Vbeta and 13 Jbeta primers were used. TCRdb's table, derived via immunoSEQ multiplex PCR, lists solely in-frame clones and lacks some. The table lists about 150,000 clones, nearly 80% of them singletons. This sample is drawn from a study of cytomegalovirus exposure and HLA in healthy donors. Germline CDR1 is SGHRS and CDR2 is YFSETQ. This CDR3 comprises 16 residues. The V and J ends lost 3 bases and 3 bases, in that order; junction bases with no gene match: 7. The source material was PBMCs. V and J are TRBV5-1 and TRBJ1-5, with 9 positions matching TRBD1. This sequence originates from a male donor in good health and CMV-seronegative. For the CDR3, the DNA is TGCGCCAGCAGCTCGGGACAGGGAGGCTTCAATCAGCCCCAGCATTTT. Residues: CASSSGQGGFNQPQHF.